A single sample gave rise to the 5 T cell receptor beta chains below, sequenced in a study of cytomegalovirus exposure and HLA in healthy donors. Use of 60 Vbeta and 13 Jbeta primers characterized the PCR. Sequencing was performed with immunoSEQ multiplex PCR; in TCRdb, only in-frame clones are kept and a portion is missing. The sample holds under 150,000 clones, more than 70% seen once. The specimen was PBMCs. Source of these receptors: a woman aged 45-65 years in good health and CMV-seronegative.

The V and J genes are TRBV6-6 and TRBJ2-3; 10 nucleotides align to TRBD2. CDR1 is MNHNY and CDR2 is SVGAGI in the germline V gene (reference sequence). The junction had 4 bases not matched to a gene; V was cut back by 5 bases and J by 2 bases. The CDR3 totals 15 residues. CDR3 sequence: CASSRSGGATDTQYF. The CDR3 nucleotides are TGTGCCAGCAGTCGGAGCGGGGGGGCCACAGATACGCAGTATTTT.

The genes are TRBV11-2 and TRBJ1-2; 7 bases fit TRBD1. J gave up 2 bases and V 5 bases, and 8 bases lay outside the gene matches. This CDR3 has 15 amino acids. Germline lookup yields CDR1 SGHAT and CDR2 FQNNGV. The CDR3 DNA follows: TGTGCCAGCAGCCTAGCCGGACAGGCGAACTATGGCTACACCTTC. Protein product: CASSLAGQANYGYTF.

The chain joins TRBV7-2 to TRBJ2-3; the match to TRBD2 covers 7 bases. Germline V gene sequence: CDR1 SGHTA, CDR2 FQGNSA. V gave up 1 base and J gave up 5 bases; unmatched junction bases: 9. CDR3 length: 16 residues. CDR3 nucleotides: TGTGCCAGCAGCTTAGGTGGGCGGGGGAGAAAAGATACGCAGTATTTT. Encoded protein: CASSLGGRGRKDTQYF.

The chain has TRBV19 and TRBJ1-6; D might be TRBD1 (6 bases). The CDR3 contains 14 residues. Germline CDR1 reads LNHDA; CDR2 reads SQIVND (reference sequence). Trimming took off 5 bases at V and 7 bases at J, with 12 bases between the two ends. In DNA form, the CDR3 reads TGTGCCAGTAGTGGTACGGGGGGCAATTCACCCCTCCACTTT. Amino acid sequence: CASSGTGGNSPLHF. The full variable domain, with the rest looked up from reference TRBV19 and TRBJ1-6, is DGGITQSPKYLFRKEGQNVTLSCEQNLNHDAMYWYRQDPGQGLRLIYYSQIVNDFQKGDIAEGYSVSREKKESFPLTVTSAQKNPTAFYLCASSGTGGNSPLHFGNGTRLTVT.

This sequence joins TRBV7-9 and TRBJ1-1, with D possibly matching TRBD1 (5 bases). With 1 base removed from V and 6 bases from J, the gap between germline ends came to 12 bases. This CDR3 contains 14 residues. CDR1 and CDR2 from the germline V gene are SEHNR and FQNEAQ (reference sequence). The CDR3 bases are TGTGCCAGCAGCTTAGAAGGGGAGGTGGCTGAAGCTTTCTTT. Its protein product is CASSLEGEVAEAFF.